Ten or more counts support the clone carrying this T cell receptor beta chain. Its antigen is unidentified. This specimen belongs to a study of T cells in Graves' hyperthyroidism and ophthalmopathy. About the study: It was at initial diagnosis, before any treatment, that peripheral blood was collected.

Regions amplified from RNA transcripts were the TCR beta CDR3 regions. Primed by the HTBI set, a first-round RT-PCR was run on the TCR CDR3. TCRdb reprocessed the multiplex PCR reads with MiXCR, giving one entry per CDR3 protein. Of 150,000 or so distinct CDR3 sequences in the sample, about 9.4% are singletons; the top ten hold around 20%. Uncontrolled infection, other autoimmune disease, pregnancy or lactation barred patients from enrollment. Study-level points and caveats: A model of 13 V-J features distinguished ophthalmopathy from stable hyperthyroidism. In the blood, most expanded thyroid clonotypes above 0.001 appeared as well.

The CDR3 has 16 amino acids. V was cut by 1 base and J by 9 bases, with 22 bases left in between. Germline CDR1 and CDR2: DFQATT and SNEGSKA (reference sequence). The chain recombines TRBV20-1 with TRBJ1-5; TRBD1 is a possible D gene (6 bases). Sequenced sample: blood. The receptor was derived from a woman between 18 and 30 years old with Graves' hyperthyroidism that later progressed to Graves' ophthalmopathy. As DNA, the CDR3 is TGCAGTGCTAGAGTGATCCCGGGGGCCGGCCTAGGGCCCCAGCATTTT. Its translation: CSARVIPGAGLGPQHF.